This entry lists 15 T cell receptor beta chains sequenced from one sample in a study of blood T cell repertoires in COVID-19. TCRdb's table, derived via immunoSEQ multiplex PCR, lists solely in-frame clones and lacks some. The data hold 120,000 to 150,000 clones, with around 80% observed a single time. The sample taken for sequencing was peripheral blood. The receptors were sampled from a man older than 75 with acute or convalescent COVID-19.

The chain combines TRBV29-1 with TRBJ1-5, with 7 bases identical to TRBD1. The germline V gene encodes CDR1 SQVTM and CDR2 ANQGSEA. The V segment lost 4 bases and the J segment 4 bases; nucleotides outside the gene matches: 4. There are 13 residues in the CDR3. The chain's CDR3 is CSVAGQPNQPQHF. The CDR3 DNA reads TGCAGCGTTGCGGGACAGCCAAATCAGCCCCAGCATTTT.

J is TRBJ2-1 and V is TRBV19; tentatively, D is TRBD1 (5 bases). Trimming took off 4 bases at V and 0 bases at J, with 7 bases between the two ends. The CDR3 contains 14 residues. Per the germline V gene, CDR1 is LNHDA and CDR2 is SQIVND (reference sequence). CDR3 coding DNA: TGTGCCAGTAGTAGTGACAGCTCCTACAATGAGCAGTTCTTC. Translating gives CASSSDSSYNEQFF.

The chain's CDR3 is CASSLLTGTNNEAFF. In nucleotides, the CDR3 is TGTGCCAGCAGTTTACTGACGGGGACAAATAATGAAGCTTTCTTT. The chain recombines TRBV28 with TRBJ1-1; possibly TRBD1 for D (6 bases). The CDR3 loop spans 15 amino acids. CDR1 and CDR2 from the germline V gene are MDHEN and SYDVKM. V was trimmed by 2 bases and J by 7 bases, leaving 17 bases between them.

The J gene is TRBJ1-1, the V gene TRBV2, with a possible D match to TRBD1 (5 bases). CDR1 is SNHLY and CDR2 is FYNNEI in the germline V gene. This CDR3 is built from 15 residues. Trimming cost V 5 bases and J 2 bases, with 15 bases left between them. CDR3 sequence reads: CASSWGAYPNTEAFF. The CDR3 DNA sequence: TGTGCCAGCAGTTGGGGCGCGTACCCTAACACTGAAGCTTTCTTT. The full variable domain, with the rest looked up from reference TRBV2 and TRBJ1-1, is EPEVTQTPSHQVTQMGQEVILRCVPISNHLYFYWYRQILGQKVEFLVSFYNNEISEKSEIFDDQFSVERPDGSNFTLKIRSTKLEDSAMYFCASSWGAYPNTEAFFGQGTRLTVV.

The chain uses TRBV15 and TRBJ2-6; D is ambiguous. Germline loops: CDR1 LNHNV, CDR2 YYDKDF (reference sequence). The CDR3 runs 17 residues. V was shortened by 1 base and J by 1 base, with 11 bases between the two germline ends. The CDR3: CATSRAPRPSGANVLTF. The CDR3 nucleotides are TGTGCCACCAGCAGAGCCCCCCGTCCGTCTGGGGCCAACGTCCTGACTTTC.

The chain recombines TRBV19 with TRBJ2-7; 9 bases fit TRBD1. The CDR3 is 12 amino acids. The ends lost 6 bases at V and 7 bases at J; junction bases unmatched: 4. The germline CDR1 and CDR2 sequences are LNHDA and SQIVND (reference sequence). Written as DNA, the CDR3 is TGTGCCAGTAGCACAGGGGGCGGTGAGCAGTACTTC. Its protein is CASSTGGGEQYF.

In its sample, this clone was seen a few times. The V and J genes are TRBV27 and TRBJ1-1; the match to TRBD1 covers 11 bases. V shed 5 bases, J shed 6 bases, and the junction held 8 bases outside the gene matches. Germline-derived CDR1 and CDR2 are MNHEY and SMNVEV (reference sequence). The CDR3 length is 15 residues. CDR3 sequence reads: CASSPGQGARAEAFF. CDR3 in DNA: TGTGCCAGCAGTCCCGGACAGGGGGCGAGGGCTGAAGCTTTCTTT.

J is TRBJ2-3 and V is TRBV29-1; a weak D match, TRBD2 (5 bases). Germline CDR1 and CDR2: SQVTM and ANQGSEA. CDR3 size: 14 residues. V was trimmed by 5 bases and J by 1 base, leaving 13 bases between them. The CDR3, as DNA: TGCAGCGTTACTCGAGAGGGAGGCACAGATACGCAGTATTTT. It specifies CSVTREGGTDTQYF.

The J gene is TRBJ1-6, the V gene TRBV3-1 (or the pseudogene TRBV3-2), with 8 bases matching TRBD1. The CDR3 is 14 amino acids. Per germline, CDR1 LGHDT and CDR2 YNNKEL (reference sequence). After removal of 4 bases from V and 10 bases from J, the junction contained 6 bases not matched to a gene. The CDR3 region has the DNA TGTGCCAGCAGCCCCAACAGGGGGTTCTCACCCCTCCACTTT. Translation gives CASSPNRGFSPLHF.

The gene calls are TRBV24-1 and TRBJ2-2; 12 nucleotides agree with TRBD2. Looked up from germline, CDR1 is KGHDR and CDR2 is SFDVKD. CDR3 size: 18 residues. With V trimmed by 9 bases and J by 1 base, 11 bases remained unmatched. CDR3 protein: CATATSGGVDKNTGELFF. As DNA, the CDR3 is TGTGCCACCGCGACTAGCGGGGGAGTAGACAAGAACACCGGGGAGCTGTTTTTT.

CDR3 amino acids: CASRSSGASEQFF. CDR3 DNA sequence: TGTGCCAGCCGTTCAAGTGGGGCGAGTGAGCAGTTCTTC. V and J are TRBV6-5 and TRBJ2-1; TRBD1 is a possible D gene (5 bases). V shed 8 bases and J shed 9 bases, with 17 bases lying between them. This CDR3 comprises 13 residues. CDR1 and CDR2 from the germline V gene are MNHEY and SVGAGI.

To note about this clone: Other DNA sequences in this specimen translate into the identical CDR3. This sequence joins TRBV5-1 and TRBJ2-3, with 7 positions matching TRBD1. The V and J ends lost 4 bases and 2 bases, in that order; junction bases with no gene match: 7. Germline V lookup: CDR1 SGHRS, CDR2 YFSETQ. The CDR3 runs to 15 residues. The CDR3 DNA follows: TGCGCCAGCAGCCCGGGACAGACGAACACAGATACGCAGTATTTT. It specifies CASSPGQTNTDTQYF.

This chain connects TRBV27 to TRBJ2-2; D unresolved. The V gene lost 4 bases and the J gene lost 1 base, with 10 bases spanning the gap. Germline CDR1 reads MNHEY; CDR2 reads SMNVEV (reference sequence). This CDR3 is built from 15 residues. The CDR3 nucleotides read TGTGCCAGCAGTTCGGTAGCCGAGAACACCGGGGAGCTGTTTTTT. Translation: CASSSVAENTGELFF.

This chain links TRBV7-9 with TRBJ1-6; tentatively, D is TRBD1 (5 bases). With 5 bases removed from V and 14 bases from J, the gap between germline ends came to 19 bases. The CDR3 spans 14 residues. Germline CDR1 SEHNR, CDR2 FQNEAQ (reference sequence). Here the CDR3 reads CASSLGQALLSLHF. DNA of the CDR3: TGTGCCAGCAGCCTGGGGCAGGCCCTATTATCCCTCCACTTT.

The rearrangement links TRBV10-1 to TRBJ1-6; no firm D call. There are 10 residues in the CDR3. Germline CDR1 reads WNHNN; CDR2 reads SYGVQD (reference sequence). Trimming took 5 bases from V and 11 from J, leaving 4 bases between them. The CDR3 loop is CASSTPPLHF. The CDR3 DNA is TGCGCCAGCAGTACTCCACCCCTCCACTTT.